These 18 T cell receptor beta chains came from one sample sequenced in a study of shared clonotypes between healthy human individuals. The method was immunoSEQ multiplex PCR; TCRdb's version includes in-frame clones alone and lacks a portion of them. The profile shows roughly 1,000,000 clones, 75% to 80% of them singletons. Material: memory CD4+ T cells from PBMCs. Subset specified: CD45RA-negative fraction. The receptors shown here come from a man between 18 and 29 years old in good health. Some clones in this sample may be carry-over from other donors' samples.

This clone has only a few counts. The V and J genes are TRBV5-4 and TRBJ2-2; D is unclear. The CDR3 has 16 residues. Looked up from germline, CDR1 is SGHNT and CDR2 is YYREEE (reference sequence). Trimming shortened V by 0 bases and J by 2 bases, and 11 bases separated the two germline ends. CDR3 DNA sequence: TGTGCCAGCAGCTTGGGGTTCCAGAGCAACACCGGGGAGCTGTTTTTT. Its translation is CASSLGFQSNTGELFF.

This clone showed up many times. The V and J genes are TRBV27 and TRBJ1-2; 8 bases align to TRBD1. Unmatched junction bases numbered 10, after V lost 6 bases and J lost 7 bases. This CDR3 contains 14 residues. Germline-derived CDR1 and CDR2 are MNHEY and SMNVEV (reference sequence). CDR3 region: CASRHSGQGVGYTF. The CDR3 nucleotides read TGTGCCAGCAGACACTCCGGACAGGGAGTTGGCTACACCTTC.

The chain is built from TRBV28 and TRBJ2-7; D is undetermined. Germline CDR1 is MDHEN and CDR2 is SYDVKM. The CDR3 contains 13 residues. V was cut by 6 bases and J by 2 bases, with 11 bases left in between. CDR3 sequence (DNA): TGTGCCAGCAGCCCCCCACCCGCCTACGAGCAGTACTTC. Translated, it gives CASSPPPAYEQYF.

Points on this clone: This CDR3 is also generated by other DNA sequences in the sample. The chain joins TRBV5-1 to TRBJ2-5; TRBD2 agrees at 11 bases. Germline CDR1 is SGHRS and CDR2 is YFSETQ. V lost 5 bases to trimming and J lost 4 bases; unmatched junction nucleotides: 7. The CDR3 has 15 amino acids. The CDR3 region is CASSSGLAGGETQYF. CDR3 DNA: TGCGCCAGCAGTTCCGGTCTAGCGGGAGGAGAGACCCAGTACTTC.

This chain connects TRBV11-2 to TRBJ2-1, with 13 nucleotides matching TRBD2. This CDR3 comprises 16 residues. The junction had 5 bases not matched to a gene; V was cut back by 0 bases and J by 9 bases. Germline V gene lookup returns CDR1 SGHAT and CDR2 FQNNGV. CDR3 nucleotide sequence: TGTGCCAGCAGCTTAGAGACTAGCGGGAGGTCGAGTGAGCAGTTCTTC. Amino acids: CASSLETSGRSSEQFF.

This sequence joins TRBV19 and TRBJ2-7, with 7 nucleotides matching TRBD2. From germline, CDR1 is LNHDA and CDR2 SQIVND (reference sequence). The CDR3 consists of 16 residues. V lost 5 bases to trimming and J lost 2 bases; unmatched junction nucleotides: 12. The CDR3: CASSFSFGGSAYEQYF. In DNA form, the CDR3 reads TGTGCCAGTAGTTTCTCCTTCGGCGGGAGCGCCTACGAGCAGTACTTC.

A word on this clone: Other DNA sequences from this sample encode an identical CDR3 as well. J is TRBJ2-7 and V is TRBV6-5; D may correspond to TRBD1 or TRBD2 (5 bases each). With 3 bases removed from V and 2 bases from J, the gap between germline ends came to 14 bases. This CDR3 is built from 15 residues. The germline CDR1 and CDR2 sequences are MNHEY and SVGAGI. The CDR3 spells CASSYRDRGTYEQYF. CDR3 in DNA: TGTGCCAGCAGTTATAGGGACCGCGGTACCTACGAGCAGTACTTC.

The chain employs TRBV7-2 and TRBJ1-1; 9 nucleotides line up with TRBD1. Germline V gives CDR1 SGHTA, CDR2 FQGNSA. Losses at the gene ends were 4 bases for V and 1 base for J; bases not matched to a gene: 7. This CDR3 spans 16 amino acids. CDR3 nucleotide sequence: TGTGCCAGCAGCTCGCACAGGGGGCGAGGGAACACTGAAGCTTTCTTT. It specifies CASSSHRGRGNTEAFF.

This sequence joins TRBV6-5 and TRBJ2-7; D possibly corresponds to TRBD1 (6 bases). There are 16 residues in the CDR3. Germline lookup yields CDR1 MNHEY and CDR2 SVGAGI. V lost 3 bases, J lost 6 bases, and 21 bases lay in between. Here the CDR3 DNA reads TGTGCCAGCAGTTATCGACCCGGCACAGGGTCCATCGAGCAGTACTTC. This codes for CASSYRPGTGSIEQYF.

This chain uses TRBV19 with TRBJ2-1; 11 nucleotides match TRBD2. The CDR3 loop spans 16 amino acids. Germline lookup yields CDR1 LNHDA and CDR2 SQIVND (reference sequence). V lost 7 bases, J lost 0 bases, and 5 bases stayed unmatched. CDR3: CASTRLAGSSYNEQFF. For the CDR3, the DNA is TGTGCCAGTACCAGACTAGCGGGGTCCTCCTACAATGAGCAGTTCTTC.

The chain has TRBV15 and TRBJ2-5, with D perhaps matching TRBD1 (5 bases). The CDR3 is made up of 14 amino acids. Trimming shortened V by 0 bases and J by 4 bases, and 9 bases separated the two germline ends. CDR1 and CDR2 (germline): LNHNV, YYDKDF (reference sequence). CDR3: CATSRERGRETQYF. CDR3 in DNA: TGTGCCACCAGCAGAGAAAGGGGAAGAGAGACCCAGTACTTC.

This sequence joins TRBV19 and TRBJ2-7; TRBD1 aligns across 10 bases. J gave up 7 bases and V 5 bases, and 11 bases lay outside the gene matches. The CDR3 runs to 15 residues. The germline gives CDR1 LNHDA, CDR2 SQIVND (reference sequence). This CDR3 reads CASSFPGQGLEEQYF. The DNA of the CDR3 is TGTGCCAGTAGTTTCCCGGGACAGGGGCTTGAAGAGCAGTACTTC.

The rearrangement joins TRBV2 to TRBJ1-4; 10 bases align to TRBD1. This CDR3 contains 15 residues. Germline V CDR1 and CDR2: SNHLY, FYNNEI. The V and J ends lost 4 bases and 6 bases, in that order; junction bases with no gene match: 5. CDR3 sequence reads: CASSATGGSYEKLFF. The CDR3 coding sequence is TGTGCCAGCAGTGCGACAGGGGGCAGTTATGAAAAACTGTTTTTT.

The chain employs TRBV28 and TRBJ2-2, with D possibly being TRBD2 (5 bases). V gave up 1 base and J gave up 7 bases, with 10 bases separating them. This CDR3 has 14 residues. Germline V gene data show CDR1 as MDHEN and CDR2 as SYDVKM. Here the CDR3 DNA reads TGTGCCAGCAGTTTATCTGTCGGGATCGGGGAGCTGTTTTTT. Translation gives CASSLSVGIGELFF.

The rearrangement uses TRBV10-3 and TRBJ1-3; D gene unclear. The CDR3 length is 14 residues. V was trimmed by 6 bases and J by 2 bases, leaving 11 bases between them. Germline lookup yields CDR1 ENHRY and CDR2 SYGVKD. CDR3 loop: CAISTQSPGNTIYF. CDR3 bases: TGTGCCATCAGCACGCAGAGCCCTGGAAACACCATATATTTT.

The chain joins TRBV6-1 to TRBJ2-2; D gene uncertain. This CDR3 region has 13 residues. Germline loops: CDR1 MNHNS, CDR2 SASEGT. V was cut by 7 bases and J by 5 bases, with 11 bases left in between. The CDR3: CASTLFLTGELFF. The CDR3 DNA sequence: TGTGCCAGCACTCTTTTTCTGACCGGGGAGCTGTTTTTT.

The chain links TRBV6-5 to TRBJ1-1; TRBD1 matches at 8 bases. The J segment lost 6 bases and the V segment lost 5 bases, leaving 11 bases of the junction unmatched. The CDR3 contains 15 residues. Germline-derived CDR1 and CDR2 are MNHEY and SVGAGI. The CDR3 DNA follows: TGTGCCAGCAGTAAAGACAGGGGCCAGGCCCCTGAAGCTTTCTTT. Translation: CASSKDRGQAPEAFF.

For the CDR3, the DNA is TGTGCCAGCAGCTCTCGCCGGGTCAATGAAAAACTGTTTTTT. Its protein is CASSSRRVNEKLFF. This chain uses TRBV5-4 with TRBJ1-4, with D uncertain. Germline loops: CDR1 SGHNT, CDR2 YYREEE (reference sequence). This CDR3 is built from 14 residues. The germline V and J ends were trimmed by 3 bases and 5 bases, with 11 bases remaining between them.